This TCR beta chain originates from a study of CD8 T cells in ankylosing spondylitis. Findings and limits, study-wide: What seemed typical of ankylosing spondylitis blood was a TCR beta motif built from fewer than ten highly homologous variants. Clones linked to disease were reported to show significant enrichment in matched ankylosing spondylitis synovial fluid.

Researchers built TCR beta libraries using quantitative 5'-RACE with molecular barcodes. TCRdb processed the 5' RACE reads anew with MiXCR; each CDR3 protein has one entry. The table records some 140,000 distinct CDR3 sequences, around 10% of them present only once. Many counts were recorded for this clonotype. Its specificity is not known. CDR3 size: 13 residues. Germline V CDR1 and CDR2: MDHEN, SYDVKM. The source is a female donor with ankylosing spondylitis or in good health (not recorded which). This chain connects TRBV28 to TRBJ2-2; TRBD2 aligns across 7 bases. The material sequenced was blood, either unsorted or a sorted T cell fraction (not recorded which). The CDR3 loop reads CASGAGSSGELFF. For the CDR3, the DNA is TGTGCAAGCGGGGCAGGATCCTCCGGGGAGCTGTTTTTT.